The T cell receptor (beta chain) described here comes from a study of CD8 T cells in ankylosing spondylitis. Notes on the study in general: Reactive arthritis synovial fluid and blood previously showed some of these motif variants. Significant enrichment of disease-linked clones was reported in matched ankylosing spondylitis synovial fluid. There was a TCR beta motif, made of several highly homologous variants, that appeared characteristic of ankylosing spondylitis blood.

This CDR3 has 13 amino acids. The germline V gene has CDR1 SQVTM and CDR2 ANQGSEA. J gave up 2 bases and V 6 bases, and 5 bases lay outside the gene matches. In this sample, this clonotype turned up many times. Its specificity is not known. One entry per CDR3 protein results from TCRdb running MiXCR on the 5' RACE reads. The sample consists of some 220,000 distinct CDR3 sequences, more than 5.5% of them appearing once. The V call is TRBV29-1, the J call TRBJ2-5; 8 nucleotides agree with TRBD2. Source material: blood, either unsorted or a sorted T cell fraction (not recorded which). This receptor was identified in a male donor with ankylosing spondylitis. The DNA for the CDR3 is TGCAGCGTGGAACTAGCGGAGCAAGAGACCCAGTACTTC. As protein: CSVELAEQETQYF.